These 7 T cell receptor beta chains originate from one sample sequenced in a study of T cells after posttransplantation cyclophosphamide. Treatment was busulfan-fludarabine conditioning, a marrow graft, and cyclophosphamide on days +3 and +4. Here immunoSEQ multiplex PCR was the method, and the copy in TCRdb shows in-frame clones only, minus some. Found here are approximately 2,300 clones, no singletons; the ten largest cover approximately 25%. The sequenced sample was PBMCs, obtained after an allogeneic stem cell transplant with post-transplant cyclophosphamide. The receptors originated from a female patient over 55 who received an allogeneic stem cell transplant from an unrelated donor, was CMV-positive, and had acute GVHD only. Certain T cells may be donor cells from the graft.

This clone was recorded a few times. Given a much more abundant clone one base away, this may be a read error. V is TRBV5-1 and J is TRBJ2-7, with 10 bases lining up with TRBD1. The germline V gene encodes CDR1 SGHRS and CDR2 YFSETQ. J was trimmed by 8 bases and V by 0 bases; bases with no gene match: 11. CDR3 length equals 16 residues. The CDR3 protein is CASSLGGPGQGYQQYF. The CDR3 DNA is TGCGCCAGCAGCTTGGGGGGACCGGGACAGGGGTACCAGCAGTACTTC.

This clone occurred many times. This CDR3 reads CASSSLYEQYF. For the CDR3, the DNA is TGTGCCAGCAGTTCCCTATACGAGCAGTACTTC. J is TRBJ2-7 and V is TRBV6-5; D remains unclear. CDR1 and CDR2 (germline): MNHEY, SVGAGI. The germline V and J ends were trimmed by 4 bases and 4 bases, with 5 bases remaining between them. There are 11 residues in the CDR3.

This clone was observed at least ten times. The V call is TRBV5-6, the J call TRBJ1-2, with TRBD1 identical over 7 bases. This CDR3 is 14 amino acids long. CDR1 and CDR2 from the germline V gene are SGHDT and YYEEEE. The V gene end was trimmed by 3 bases and the J gene end by 8 bases; junction bases not matched to a gene: 10. The CDR3 region has the DNA TGTGCCAGCAGCTCTGTGAACAGGGGATGGGGCTACACCTTC. Translation gives CASSSVNRGWGYTF.

This clone was observed at least ten times. The rearrangement joins TRBV11-2 to TRBJ2-2, with 9 bases lining up with TRBD1. V lost 7 bases, J lost 5 bases, and 5 bases stayed unmatched. The CDR3 sequence is 14 residues long. CDR1 SGHAT and CDR2 FQNNGV come from the germline V gene. In DNA, the CDR3 is TGTGCCAGCACCAGACAGGGGGGGACCGGGGAGCTGTTTTTT. This codes for CASTRQGGTGELFF.

This clone was seen at least ten times. This chain's CDR3 is CASSLAGTGGPGNTIYF. The CDR3 DNA reads as TGCGCCAGCAGCTTGGCCGGGACAGGGGGCCCTGGAAACACCATATATTTT. This chain joins TRBV5-1 and TRBJ1-3, with 12 bases that match TRBD1. This CDR3 spans 17 amino acids. The V segment lost 0 bases and the J segment 2 bases; nucleotides outside the gene matches: 3. Germline V gives CDR1 SGHRS, CDR2 YFSETQ.

The sample holds many counts of this clone. The V and J genes are TRBV2 and TRBJ1-5; 7 bases map to TRBD1. The length of the CDR3 is 15 residues. Germline assignment: CDR1 SNHLY and CDR2 FYNNEI. J lost 0 bases, V lost 4 bases, and 3 bases had no gene match. The CDR3 reads CASSGGTASNQPQHF. The CDR3, as DNA: TGTGCCAGCAGTGGAGGGACAGCTAGCAATCAGCCCCAGCATTTT.

This clone appeared a few times. The V gene is TRBV12-3 or TRBV12-4, the J gene TRBJ2-3, with 8 bases identical to TRBD1. This CDR3 is 15 amino acids long. V dropped 5 bases and J dropped 1; count of bases not matched to a gene: 5. CDR3 sequence: CASSADRAGTDTQYF. The DNA for the CDR3 is TGTGCCAGCAGTGCGGACAGGGCTGGCACAGATACGCAGTATTTT.